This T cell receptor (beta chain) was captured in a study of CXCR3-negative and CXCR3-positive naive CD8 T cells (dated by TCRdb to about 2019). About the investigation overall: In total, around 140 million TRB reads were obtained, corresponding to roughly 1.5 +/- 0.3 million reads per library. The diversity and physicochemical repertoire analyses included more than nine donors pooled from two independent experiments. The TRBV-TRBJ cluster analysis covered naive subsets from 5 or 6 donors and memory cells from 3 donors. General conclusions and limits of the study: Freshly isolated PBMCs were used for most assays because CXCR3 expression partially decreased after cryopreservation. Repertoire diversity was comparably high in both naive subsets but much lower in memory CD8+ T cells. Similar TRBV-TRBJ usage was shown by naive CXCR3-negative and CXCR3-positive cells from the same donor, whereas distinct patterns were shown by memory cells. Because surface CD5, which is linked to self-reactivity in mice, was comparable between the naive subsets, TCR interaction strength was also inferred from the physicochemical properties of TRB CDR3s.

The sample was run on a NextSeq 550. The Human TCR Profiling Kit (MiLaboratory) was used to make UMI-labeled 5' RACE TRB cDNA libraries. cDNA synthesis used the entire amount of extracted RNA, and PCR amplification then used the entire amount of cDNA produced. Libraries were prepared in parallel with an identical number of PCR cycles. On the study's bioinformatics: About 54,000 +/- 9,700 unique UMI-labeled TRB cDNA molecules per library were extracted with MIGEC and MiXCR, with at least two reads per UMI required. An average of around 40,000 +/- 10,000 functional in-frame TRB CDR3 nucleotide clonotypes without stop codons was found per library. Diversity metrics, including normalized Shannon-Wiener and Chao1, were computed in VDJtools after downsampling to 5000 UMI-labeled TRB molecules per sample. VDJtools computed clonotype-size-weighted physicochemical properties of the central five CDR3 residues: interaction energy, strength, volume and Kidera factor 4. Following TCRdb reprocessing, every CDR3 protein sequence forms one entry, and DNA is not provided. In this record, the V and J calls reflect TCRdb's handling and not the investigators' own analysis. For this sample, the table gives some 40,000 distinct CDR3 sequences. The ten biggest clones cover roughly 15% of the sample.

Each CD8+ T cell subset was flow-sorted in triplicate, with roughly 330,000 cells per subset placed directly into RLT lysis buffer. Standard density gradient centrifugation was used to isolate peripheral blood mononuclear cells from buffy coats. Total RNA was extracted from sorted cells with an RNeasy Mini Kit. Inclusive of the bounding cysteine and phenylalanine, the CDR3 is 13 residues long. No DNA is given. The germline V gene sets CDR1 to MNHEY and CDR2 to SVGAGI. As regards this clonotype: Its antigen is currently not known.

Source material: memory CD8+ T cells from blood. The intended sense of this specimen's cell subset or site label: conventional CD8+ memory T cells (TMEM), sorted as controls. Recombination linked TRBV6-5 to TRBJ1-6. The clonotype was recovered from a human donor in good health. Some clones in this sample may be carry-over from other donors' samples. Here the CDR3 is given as CASSYDSGSPLHF.